This T cell receptor (beta chain) was sequenced in a study of OX40 agonist ivuxolimab in advanced cancers. Libraries were prepared by immunoSEQ multiplex PCR; TCRdb keeps only in-frame clonotypes and omits some of them. The sample has about 69,000 clones, 60% to 85% seen once; the top ten hold under 2.5%. This clone appeared a few times. Sequencing was performed on CD4+ or CD8+ T cells sorted from blood, taken in a trial of the OX40 agonist ivuxolimab. The origin of this receptor is an adult with an advanced solid tumor such as melanoma, head and neck, liver or kidney cancer.

This CDR3 reads CASRISGARDNEKLFF. CDR3 in DNA: TGTGCCAGCAGGATTTCAGGGGCTCGGGATAATGAAAAACTGTTTTTT. The chain combines TRBV27 with TRBJ1-4, with a possible D match to TRBD1 (6 bases). Trimming took 6 bases from V and 4 from J, leaving 18 bases between them. This CDR3 contains 16 residues. Germline loops: CDR1 MNHEY, CDR2 SMNVEV (reference sequence).